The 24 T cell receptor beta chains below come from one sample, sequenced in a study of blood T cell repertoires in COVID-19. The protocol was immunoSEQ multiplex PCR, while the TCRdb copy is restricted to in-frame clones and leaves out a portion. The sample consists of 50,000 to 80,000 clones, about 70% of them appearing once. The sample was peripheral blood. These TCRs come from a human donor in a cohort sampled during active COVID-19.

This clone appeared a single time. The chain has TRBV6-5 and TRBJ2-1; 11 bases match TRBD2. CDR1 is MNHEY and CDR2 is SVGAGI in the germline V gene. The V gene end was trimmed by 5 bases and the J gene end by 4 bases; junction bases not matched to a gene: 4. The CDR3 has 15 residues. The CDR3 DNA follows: TGTGCCAGCAGTCGTAGCGGGGGGGAGTACAATGAGCAGTTCTTC. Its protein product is CASSRSGGEYNEQFF.

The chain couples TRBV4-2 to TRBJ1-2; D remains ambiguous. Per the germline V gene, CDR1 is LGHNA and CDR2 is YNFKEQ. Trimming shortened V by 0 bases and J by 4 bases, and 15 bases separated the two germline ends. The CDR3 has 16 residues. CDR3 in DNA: TGTGCCAGCAGCCAAGACATCGCGGGGTCAGGCTATGGCTACACCTTC. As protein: CASSQDIAGSGYGYTF.

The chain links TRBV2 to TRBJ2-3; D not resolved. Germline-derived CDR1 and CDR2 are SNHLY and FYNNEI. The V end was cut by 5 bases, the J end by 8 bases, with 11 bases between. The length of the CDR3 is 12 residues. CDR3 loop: CASSSRSGTQYF. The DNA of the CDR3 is TGTGCCAGCAGTAGCCGTTCGGGTACGCAGTATTTT.

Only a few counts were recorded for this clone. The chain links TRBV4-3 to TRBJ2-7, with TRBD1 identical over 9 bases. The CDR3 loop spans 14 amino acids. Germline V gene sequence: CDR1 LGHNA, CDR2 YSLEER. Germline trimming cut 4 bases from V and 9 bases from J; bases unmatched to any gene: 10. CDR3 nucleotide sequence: TGCGCCAGCAGCCCGACCGGGACAGGGTTTTGGCAGTACTTC. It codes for CASSPTGTGFWQYF.

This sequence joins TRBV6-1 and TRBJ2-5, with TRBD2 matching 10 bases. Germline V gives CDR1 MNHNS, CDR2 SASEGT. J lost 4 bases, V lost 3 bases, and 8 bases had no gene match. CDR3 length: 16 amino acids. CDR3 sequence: CASSEGLAPMGETQYF. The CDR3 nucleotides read TGTGCCAGCAGTGAGGGACTAGCGCCGATGGGAGAGACCCAGTACTTC.

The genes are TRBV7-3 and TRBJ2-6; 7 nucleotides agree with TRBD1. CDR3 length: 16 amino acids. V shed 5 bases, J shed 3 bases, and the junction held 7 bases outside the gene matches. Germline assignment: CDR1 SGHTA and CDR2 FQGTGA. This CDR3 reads CASSPDREFGANVLTF. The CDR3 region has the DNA TGTGCCAGCAGCCCCGACAGGGAGTTTGGGGCCAACGTCCTGACTTTC.

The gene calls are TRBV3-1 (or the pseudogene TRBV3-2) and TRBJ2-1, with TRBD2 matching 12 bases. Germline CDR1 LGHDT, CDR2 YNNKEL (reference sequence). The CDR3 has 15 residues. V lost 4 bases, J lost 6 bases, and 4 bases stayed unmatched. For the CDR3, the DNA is TGTGCCAGCAGCCTAGGACTAGCGGGGACCAATGAGCAGTTCTTC. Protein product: CASSLGLAGTNEQFF.

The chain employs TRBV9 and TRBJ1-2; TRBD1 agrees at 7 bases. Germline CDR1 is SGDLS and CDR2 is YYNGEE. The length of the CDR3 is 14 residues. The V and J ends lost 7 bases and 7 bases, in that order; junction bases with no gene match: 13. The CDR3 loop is CASVKQGDVSGYTF. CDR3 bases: TGTGCCAGCGTCAAGCAGGGGGACGTTAGTGGCTACACCTTC.

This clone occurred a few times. Here the CDR3 reads CASSERGAQHEQYF. The CDR3 DNA follows: TGTGCCAGCAGTGAACGGGGGGCCCAACACGAGCAGTACTTC. The chain recombines TRBV6-1 with TRBJ2-7, with D maybe TRBD2 (7 bases). CDR3 length: 14 amino acids. The germline CDR1 and CDR2 sequences are MNHNS and SASEGT. With 2 bases removed from V and 5 bases from J, the gap between germline ends came to 13 bases.

This CDR3 reads CASRTGPNEVETQYF. The CDR3, as DNA: TGTGCCAGCAGGACAGGCCCTAATGAAGTGGAGACCCAGTACTTC. The rearrangement joins TRBV6-5 to TRBJ2-5; tentatively, D is TRBD1 (6 bases). CDR1 is MNHEY, CDR2 SVGAGI, per germline. The CDR3 is 15 amino acids. V was clipped by 6 bases and J by 5 bases, with 19 bases between them.

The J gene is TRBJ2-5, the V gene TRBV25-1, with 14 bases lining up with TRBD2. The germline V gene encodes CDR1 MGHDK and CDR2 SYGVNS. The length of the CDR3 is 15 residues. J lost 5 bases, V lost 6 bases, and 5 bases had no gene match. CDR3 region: CASRGTSGGGETQYF. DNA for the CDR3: TGTGCCAGCAGGGGGACTAGCGGGGGCGGGGAGACCCAGTACTTC.

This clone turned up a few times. CDR3 sequence reads: CAIRRTGETDTQYF. The DNA for the CDR3 is TGTGCCATCAGACGGACAGGGGAGACAGATACGCAGTATTTT. J is TRBJ2-3 and V is TRBV10-3, with 9 nucleotides matching TRBD1. The V gene's germline CDR1 is ENHRY and CDR2 SYGVKD. There are 14 residues in the CDR3. V shed 6 bases, J shed 3 bases, and the junction held 4 bases outside the gene matches.

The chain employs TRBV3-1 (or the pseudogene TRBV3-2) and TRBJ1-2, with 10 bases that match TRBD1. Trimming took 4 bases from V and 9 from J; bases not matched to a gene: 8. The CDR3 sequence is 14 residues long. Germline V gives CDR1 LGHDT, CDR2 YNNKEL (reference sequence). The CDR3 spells CASSPQTGGESYTF. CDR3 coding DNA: TGTGCCAGCAGCCCCCAGACAGGGGGCGAAAGCTACACCTTC.

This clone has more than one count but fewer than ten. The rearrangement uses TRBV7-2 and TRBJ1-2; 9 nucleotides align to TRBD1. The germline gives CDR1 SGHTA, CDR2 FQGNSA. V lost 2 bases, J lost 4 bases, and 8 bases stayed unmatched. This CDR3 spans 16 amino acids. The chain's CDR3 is CASSLSGQGGPYGYTF. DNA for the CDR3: TGTGCCAGCAGCTTATCGGGACAGGGCGGTCCCTATGGCTACACCTTC.

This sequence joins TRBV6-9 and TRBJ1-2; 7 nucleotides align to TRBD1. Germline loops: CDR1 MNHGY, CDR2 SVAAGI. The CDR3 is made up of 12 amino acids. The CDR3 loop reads CASGGISYGYTF. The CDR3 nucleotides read TGTGCGTCAGGGGGGATTTCGTATGGCTACACCTTC.

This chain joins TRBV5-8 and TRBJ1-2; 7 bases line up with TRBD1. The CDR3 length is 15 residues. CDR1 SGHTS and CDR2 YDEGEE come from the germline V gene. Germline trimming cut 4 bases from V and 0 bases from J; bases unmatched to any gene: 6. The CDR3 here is CASSPGTVANYGYTF. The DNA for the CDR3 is TGTGCCAGCAGCCCTGGGACAGTTGCTAACTATGGCTACACCTTC.

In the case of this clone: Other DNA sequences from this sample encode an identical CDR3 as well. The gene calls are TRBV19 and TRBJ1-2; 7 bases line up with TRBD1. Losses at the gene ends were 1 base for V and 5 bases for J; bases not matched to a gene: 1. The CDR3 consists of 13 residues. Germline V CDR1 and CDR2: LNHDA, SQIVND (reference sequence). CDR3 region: CASSIGTGYGYTF. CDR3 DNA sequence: TGTGCCAGTAGTATAGGGACAGGATATGGCTACACCTTC.

The CDR3, as DNA: TGCAGTGCTAGTCAGCGGGGGGGATCCTACGAGCAGTACTTC. It yields the protein CSASQRGGSYEQYF. The chain couples TRBV20-1 to TRBJ2-7; TRBD2 matches at 10 bases. Germline V gene data show CDR1 as DFQATT and CDR2 as SNEGSKA (reference sequence). The CDR3 covers 14 residues. Germline trimming cut 3 bases from V and 1 base from J; bases unmatched to any gene: 3.

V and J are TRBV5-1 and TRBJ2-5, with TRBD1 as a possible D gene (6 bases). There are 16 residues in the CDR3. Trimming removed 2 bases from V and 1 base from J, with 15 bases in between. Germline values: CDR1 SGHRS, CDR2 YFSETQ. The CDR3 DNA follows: TGCGCCAGCAGCTTAAATGGACAGACCGTCCAAGAGACCCAGTACTTC. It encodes CASSLNGQTVQETQYF.

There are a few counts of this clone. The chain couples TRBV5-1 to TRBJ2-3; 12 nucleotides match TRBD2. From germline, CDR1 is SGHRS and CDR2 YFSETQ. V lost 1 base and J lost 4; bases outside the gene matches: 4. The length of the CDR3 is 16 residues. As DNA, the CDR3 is TGCGCCAGCAGCTTGCTAGCGGGGGGGCCATCAGATACGCAGTATTTT. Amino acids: CASSLLAGGPSDTQYF.

The CDR3 DNA follows: TGTGCCAGCAGCCCATCCGGGACAATGTCCCTGTCTGGAAACACCATATATTTT. Amino acid sequence: CASSPSGTMSLSGNTIYF. This chain connects TRBV9 to TRBJ1-3; D perhaps matches TRBD1 (6 bases). The germline gives CDR1 SGDLS, CDR2 YYNGEE. Trimming removed 4 bases at V and 1 base at J, with 21 bases between. The CDR3 totals 18 residues.

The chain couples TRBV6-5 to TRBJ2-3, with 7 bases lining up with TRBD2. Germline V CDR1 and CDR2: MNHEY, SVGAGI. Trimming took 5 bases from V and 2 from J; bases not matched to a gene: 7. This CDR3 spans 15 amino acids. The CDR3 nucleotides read TGTGCCAGCAGTACCAGACTAGCTGTCACAGATACGCAGTATTTT. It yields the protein CASSTRLAVTDTQYF.

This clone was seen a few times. The CDR3: CASSEVRARDTEAFF. As DNA, the CDR3 is TGTGCCAGCAGTGAAGTAAGGGCCAGGGACACTGAAGCTTTCTTT. The chain recombines TRBV6-1 with TRBJ1-1, with D possibly TRBD1 on 5 matching bases. Trimming took 1 base from V and 3 from J, leaving 12 bases between them. The CDR3 is 15 residues long. Looked up from germline, CDR1 is MNHNS and CDR2 is SASEGT.

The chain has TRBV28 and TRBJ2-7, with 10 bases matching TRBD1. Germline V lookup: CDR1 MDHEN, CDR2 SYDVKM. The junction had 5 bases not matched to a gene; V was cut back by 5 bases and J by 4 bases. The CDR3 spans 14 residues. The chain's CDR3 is CASSTTGGAYEQYF. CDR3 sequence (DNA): TGTGCCAGCAGTACGACAGGGGGCGCTTACGAGCAGTACTTC.